This TCR beta chain was sequenced during a study of blood T cell repertoires in COVID-19. Between the trimmed V and J ends, which lost 2 bases and 1 base, there was a span of 8 bases. The CDR3 runs to 15 residues. Germline CDR1 and CDR2: LGHDT and YNNKEL (reference sequence). Assay: immunoSEQ multiplex PCR; the TCRdb copy retains only in-frame clones and omits some. The table has fewer than 250,000 clones, under 85% seen once. Sequencing was carried out using peripheral blood. The chain uses TRBV3-1 (or the pseudogene TRBV3-2) and TRBJ2-2, with D possibly matching TRBD1 (6 bases). The sequence was obtained from a human donor in a cohort sampled during active COVID-19. The CDR3 DNA is TGTGCCAGCAGCCAAACAGGGTGGAACACCGGGGAGCTGTTTTTT. This translates into CASSQTGWNTGELFF.